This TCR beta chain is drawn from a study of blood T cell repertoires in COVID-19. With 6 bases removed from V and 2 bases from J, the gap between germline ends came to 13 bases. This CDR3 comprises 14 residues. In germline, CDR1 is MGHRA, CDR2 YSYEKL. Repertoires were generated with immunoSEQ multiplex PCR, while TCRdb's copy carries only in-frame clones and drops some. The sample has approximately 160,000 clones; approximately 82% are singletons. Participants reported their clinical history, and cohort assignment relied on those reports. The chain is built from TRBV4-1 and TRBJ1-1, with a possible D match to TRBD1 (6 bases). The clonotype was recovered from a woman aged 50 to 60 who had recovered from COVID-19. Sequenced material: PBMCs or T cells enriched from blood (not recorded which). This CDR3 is CASSRTEQNTEAFF. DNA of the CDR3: TGCGCCAGCAGTCGGACAGAACAAAACACTGAAGCTTTCTTT.